This is a list of T cell receptor beta chains from one sample in a study of blood T cell repertoires in COVID-19. Profiling relied on immunoSEQ multiplex PCR, and the TCRdb table lists in-frame clones only, not all of them. This table holds 120,000 to 150,000 clones, about 88% found once. Sequenced material: peripheral blood. The receptors stem from a human donor with acute or convalescent COVID-19. The donor label of this sample is uncertain. The CDR3 runs from the conserved cysteine through the conserved F or W. The D gene is left open where the match is weak. Clone size is stated in some rows and not others, as once, few, many or a class when expanded.

abundance	d_gene	v_gene	j_gene	CDR3aa	CDR3nt
once	TRBD1	TRBV2	TRBJ2-2	CASSTGGDTGELFF	TGTGCCAGCAGCACAGGGGGCGACACCGGGGAGCTGTTTTTT
.	.	TRBV5-1	TRBJ2-1	CASSLVTGRSSYNEQFF	TGCGCCAGCAGCTTGGTTACCGGGAGAAGCTCCTACAATGAGCAGTTCTTC
.	.	TRBV18	TRBJ1-3	CASSPKEGLSGNTIYF	TGTGCCAGCTCACCAAAGGAGGGGCTCTCTGGAAACACCATATATTTT
.	TRBD1	TRBV7-9	TRBJ2-1	CASTGTGDNEQFF	TGTGCCAGCACCGGGACAGGGGACAATGAGCAGTTCTTC
.	TRBD1	TRBV5-6	TRBJ2-2	CASSRDRVITGELFF	TGTGCCAGCAGCCGCGACAGGGTCATCACCGGGGAGCTGTTTTTT
.	.	TRBV20-1	TRBJ1-2	CSASFRAIVNYGYTF	TGCAGTGCTAGTTTCAGGGCAATTGTCAACTATGGCTACACCTTC
.	TRBD2	TRBV30	TRBJ2-5	CAWNLGLAVETQYF	TGTGCCTGGAACCTCGGACTAGCGGTGGAGACCCAGTACTTC
.	TRBD1	TRBV10-3	TRBJ1-1	CAISPGQGTEAFF	TGTGCCATCAGTCCGGGACAGGGGACTGAAGCTTTCTTT
few	TRBD1	TRBV18	TRBJ1-2	CASSPNTDRVQYGYTF	TGTGCCAGCTCACCAAACACGGACAGGGTACAATATGGCTACACCTTC
.	.	TRBV2	TRBJ1-2	CASRDDRTENYGYTF	TGTGCCAGCAGGGACGACAGGACAGAAAACTATGGCTACACCTTC
.	TRBD2	TRBV5-8	TRBJ2-1	CASSRLAGIYNEQFF	TGTGCCAGCAGCAGACTAGCGGGAATCTACAATGAGCAGTTCTTC
.	.	TRBV18	TRBJ1-4	CASSPPREKLFF	TGTGCCAGCTCACCACCGAGGGAAAAACTGTTTTTT
.	TRBD1	TRBV4-1	TRBJ2-7	CASSQGQPYEQYF	TGCGCCAGCAGCCAGGGACAGCCTTACGAGCAGTACTTC
.	.	TRBV19	TRBJ1-3	CASSMGRFSGNTIYF	TGTGCCAGTAGTATGGGGCGGTTCTCTGGAAACACCATATATTTT
.	TRBD1	TRBV4-1	TRBJ1-5	CASSQVRGQGKSNQPQHF	TGCGCCAGCAGCCAGGTTAGGGGACAGGGCAAGAGCAATCAGCCCCAGCATTTT
once	.	TRBV30	TRBJ2-2	CAWESPGQNTGELFF	TGTGCCTGGGAGTCCCCGGGACAGAACACCGGGGAGCTGTTTTTT
.	.	TRBV2	TRBJ1-6	CASSTLLRGSPLHF	TGTGCCAGCAGCACTCTTCTAAGGGGTTCACCCCTCCACTTT
.	.	TRBV7-2	TRBJ1-6	CASSFDRAGNYNSPLHF	TGTGCCAGCAGCTTCGACAGAGCAGGAAATTATAATTCACCCCTCCACTTT
.	.	TRBV18	TRBJ1-3	CASSSGPGNTIYF	TGTGCCAGCTCATCGGGTCCTGGAAACACCATATATTTT
.	TRBD2	TRBV10-3	TRBJ2-1	CAISEFSTSGRNEQFF	TGTGCCATCAGTGAATTTTCGACTAGCGGGAGGAATGAGCAGTTCTTC
.	.	TRBV3-1/TRBV3-2	TRBJ1-1	CASSQVWGLNTEAFF	TGTGCCAGCAGCCAAGTTTGGGGGCTGAACACTGAAGCTTTCTTT
.	.	TRBV19	TRBJ1-1	CASSIRGTNTEAFF	TGTGCCAGTAGTATTAGGGGTACGAACACTGAAGCTTTCTTT
.	TRBD1	TRBV2	TRBJ2-3	CASGKDRAQPDTQYF	TGTGCCAGCGGGAAGGACAGGGCACAACCAGATACGCAGTATTTT
.	TRBD1	TRBV4-2	TRBJ1-3	CASSQERTGGVDTIYF	TGTGCCAGCAGCCAAGAAAGGACAGGGGGGGTGGACACCATATATTTT
.	TRBD1	TRBV7-8	TRBJ1-1	CASSLTGAEAFF	TGTGCCAGCAGCCTGACAGGGGCTGAAGCTTTCTTT
.	.	TRBV12-3/TRBV12-4	TRBJ1-1	CASSFRKNTEAFF	TGTGCCAGCAGTTTCAGGAAGAACACTGAAGCTTTCTTT
.	.	TRBV7-9	TRBJ2-3	CASSPSRGWSGYF	TGTGCCAGCAGCCCATCCCGGGGATGGAGTGGGTATTTT
.	TRBD1	TRBV25-1	TRBJ2-5	CASSDPGQGETQYF	TGTGCCAGCAGTGACCCCGGACAGGGGGAGACCCAGTACTTC
.	.	TRBV9	TRBJ2-7	CASSVAAGSYEQYF	TGTGCCAGCAGCGTAGCAGCGGGCTCCTACGAGCAGTACTTC
.	TRBD1	TRBV6-2/TRBV6-3	TRBJ1-1	CASSPDRGRTEAFF	TGTGCCAGCAGCCCTGACAGGGGGCGCACTGAAGCTTTCTTT
.	.	TRBV29-1	TRBJ2-2	CSVSAGPFEDTGELFF	TGCAGCGTTTCTGCGGGTCCCTTCGAAGACACCGGGGAGCTGTTTTTT
.	TRBD1	TRBV6-2/TRBV6-3	TRBJ1-6	CASNPDRTGGDSPLHF	TGTGCCAGCAACCCCGACCGGACAGGGGGCGATTCACCCCTCCACTTT
.	.	TRBV7-2	TRBJ2-2	CASSHFTGELFF	TGTGCCAGCAGCCATTTCACCGGGGAGCTGTTTTTT
.	.	TRBV9	TRBJ1-2	CASSVGSGIGYTF	TGTGCCAGCAGCGTAGGGTCAGGGATTGGCTACACCTTC
.	.	TRBV10-3	TRBJ1-1	CAISEPTGIAAFF	TGTGCCATCAGTGAGCCCACAGGGATTGCCGCTTTCTTT
.	TRBD2	TRBV5-1	TRBJ2-5	CASSLGDYQKETQYF	TGCGCCAGCAGCTTGGGGGACTACCAAAAAGAGACCCAGTACTTC
.	.	TRBV6-2/TRBV6-3	TRBJ1-1	CASSGQYTEAFF	TGTGCCAGCAGTGGACAGTACACTGAAGCTTTCTTT
.	.	TRBV12-5	TRBJ2-3	CASGLSLSTDTQYF	TGTGCTAGTGGTTTGTCCCTGAGCACAGATACGCAGTATTTT
.	TRBD1	TRBV27	TRBJ2-7	CASSFSTGDNSYEQYF	TGTGCCAGCAGTTTTAGCACAGGGGATAACTCCTACGAGCAGTACTTC
.	TRBD1	TRBV7-3	TRBJ1-1	CASSRTGSMNTEAFF	TGTGCCAGCAGTCGGACAGGGAGCATGAACACTGAAGCTTTCTTT
.	.	TRBV25-1	TRBJ1-2	CASRTGTYGYTF	TGTGCCAGCAGAACCGGGACATATGGCTACACCTTC
once	TRBD1	TRBV6-5	TRBJ1-1	CASRGQGGTEAFF	TGTGCCAGCAGGGGACAGGGTGGCACTGAAGCTTTCTTT
.	TRBD1	TRBV5-1	TRBJ1-4	CASRPGQGNEKLFF	TGCGCCAGCCGACCGGGACAGGGTAATGAAAAACTGTTTTTT
.	TRBD1	TRBV6-2/TRBV6-3	TRBJ1-5	CASSLLQGYQPQHF	TGTGCCAGCAGCCTCCTACAGGGGTATCAGCCCCAGCATTTT
.	.	TRBV6-5	TRBJ1-6	CASSYGAGQGSPLHF	TGTGCCAGCAGTTACGGGGCAGGGCAGGGCTCACCCCTCCACTTT
.	TRBD1	TRBV2	TRBJ2-2	CASSEQGAGTGTGELFF	TGTGCCAGCAGTGAACAGGGAGCCGGGACAGGGACCGGGGAGCTGTTTTTT